One and the same sample provided the 27 T cell receptor beta chains below, sequenced in a study of blood T cell repertoires in COVID-19. Clones were sequenced by immunoSEQ multiplex PCR, and TCRdb holds only the in-frame ones, with some missing. Among 85,000 to 130,000 clones, 76% were seen once, and the ten largest hold 6.2%. Sequencing used peripheral blood. The receptors were sampled from a man aged 80 or over with COVID-19, enrolled during active disease.

This clone has just one count. This chain links TRBV7-8 with TRBJ2-3; 8 bases fit TRBD1. The length of the CDR3 is 17 residues. Unmatched junction bases numbered 9, after V lost 2 bases and J lost 2 bases. Germline values: CDR1 SGHVS, CDR2 FQNEAQ. The CDR3 region has the DNA TGTGCCAGCAGCTTACAGGGGGCTGGGTGGGACACAGATACGCAGTATTTT. Amino acid sequence: CASSLQGAGWDTDTQYF.

The genes are TRBV24-1 and TRBJ2-4, with TRBD2 as a possible D gene (6 bases). Germline assignment: CDR1 KGHDR and CDR2 SFDVKD. Deletions cut 2 bases from V and 1 base from J, with 8 bases between. The CDR3 covers 15 residues. CDR3 amino acids: CATSDSGEAKNIQYF. The CDR3, as DNA: TGTGCCACCAGTGATTCGGGGGAGGCCAAAAACATTCAGTACTTC.

This clone has just a few counts. The chain combines TRBV4-3 with TRBJ1-1; D is ambiguous. With 0 bases removed from V and 0 bases from J, the gap between germline ends came to 14 bases. From germline, CDR1 is LGHNA and CDR2 YSLEER. This CDR3 is built from 17 residues. CDR3 sequence (DNA): TGCGCCAGCAGCCAAGAAGCGGTAACGGATCTGAACACTGAAGCTTTCTTT. Its protein is CASSQEAVTDLNTEAFF.

The rearrangement uses TRBV7-3 and TRBJ1-1, with D perhaps TRBD1 (5 bases). Trimming cost V 5 bases and J 6 bases, with 16 bases left between them. The CDR3 runs to 14 residues. Germline V gene data show CDR1 as SGHTA and CDR2 as FQGTGA. The CDR3, as DNA: TGTGCCAGCAGCCCTTTAGGGGTTGCATCTGAAGCTTTCTTT. It encodes CASSPLGVASEAFF.

This chain connects TRBV4-1 to TRBJ1-5; 8 bases align to TRBD1. The CDR3 totals 15 residues. Germline lookup yields CDR1 MGHRA and CDR2 YSYEKL. The V segment lost 1 base and the J segment 7 bases; nucleotides outside the gene matches: 6. The DNA of the CDR3 is TGCGCCAGCAGCCAAGGACAGGGGTCAAAGCAGCCCCAGCATTTT. Amino acid sequence: CASSQGQGSKQPQHF.

There are a few counts of this clone. This rearrangement joins TRBV11-2 to TRBJ2-3, with a tentative D call TRBD2 (6 bases). CDR3 size: 15 residues. Trimming pared 5 bases from V and 5 bases from J, leaving 17 bases between. The germline CDR1 and CDR2 sequences are SGHAT and FQNNGV. The CDR3 DNA sequence: TGTGCCAGCAGCCCCCGGGACCTGGGGGGAGATACGCAGTATTTT. Its protein product is CASSPRDLGGDTQYF.

The rearrangement joins TRBV5-6 to TRBJ1-6, with D possibly TRBD1 on 5 matching bases. V was pared by 6 bases and J by 8 bases, with 15 bases between. CDR3 length equals 14 residues. Germline loops: CDR1 SGHDT, CDR2 YYEEEE. CDR3: CASTGGGTHSPLHF. The CDR3 DNA reads TGTGCCAGCACCGGGGGGGGGACCCATTCACCCCTCCACTTT.

This chain uses TRBV14 with TRBJ2-7; perhaps TRBD1 as D (5 bases). Trimming pared 3 bases from V and 2 bases from J, leaving 11 bases between. CDR1 is SGHDN and CDR2 is FVKESK in the germline V gene. The CDR3 covers 14 residues. The CDR3 spells CASSHPDMPYEQYF. In DNA form, the CDR3 reads TGTGCCAGCAGCCACCCGGACATGCCCTACGAGCAGTACTTC.

The chain joins TRBV5-1 to TRBJ1-4; 8 nucleotides line up with TRBD1. Unmatched junction bases numbered 5, after V lost 3 bases and J lost 4 bases. Germline V gene lookup returns CDR1 SGHRS and CDR2 YFSETQ. There are 15 residues in the CDR3. The CDR3 DNA is TGCGCCAGCAGCTCCCTGGGACAGGATAATGAAAAACTGTTTTTT. This sequence encodes CASSSLGQDNEKLFF.

CDR3 in amino acids: CASSENRDLHGYTF. CDR3 DNA sequence: TGTGCCAGCAGTGAAAACCGGGACTTACATGGCTACACCTTC. V and J are TRBV2 and TRBJ1-2, with a tentative D call TRBD1 (5 bases). This CDR3 spans 14 amino acids. Germline CDR1 and CDR2: SNHLY and FYNNEI. V lost 2 bases to trimming and J lost 6 bases, with 13 bases between them.

This chain links TRBV12-3 or TRBV12-4 with TRBJ2-3, with D unclear. The CDR3 has 12 residues. The V gene lost 7 bases and the J gene lost 8 bases, with 13 bases spanning the gap. The CDR3 bases are TGTGCCAGCACACAACTACCGAGTACGCAGTATTTT. Its translation is CASTQLPSTQYF.

This chain uses TRBV28 with TRBJ2-7; weak D call: TRBD2 (6 bases). This CDR3 region has 13 residues. The V end was cut by 10 bases, the J end by 3 bases, with 16 bases between. Germline CDR1 MDHEN, CDR2 SYDVKM. The CDR3 sequence: CATSLGGDYEQYF. The CDR3 DNA reads as TGTGCCACTAGCTTGGGGGGTGACTACGAGCAGTACTTC.

V usage is TRBV29-1 and J usage is TRBJ2-7, with 7 positions matching TRBD2. In germline, CDR1 is SQVTM, CDR2 ANQGSEA. The junction had 9 bases not matched to a gene; V was cut back by 4 bases and J by 3 bases. CDR3 length: 14 amino acids. The CDR3 nucleotides are TGCAGCGTTGTCCGACCGGGACTACACTACGAGCAGTACTTC. Translation: CSVVRPGLHYEQYF.

This clone was found a few times. The same CDR3 also results from other DNA sequences found in this sample. The chain combines TRBV14 with TRBJ1-1; D uncertain. The germline V gene has CDR1 SGHDN and CDR2 FVKESK. The length of the CDR3 is 13 residues. The V gene lost 0 bases and the J gene lost 1 base, with 3 bases spanning the gap. Here the CDR3 reads CASSQDRNTEAFF. The CDR3 region has the DNA TGTGCCAGCAGCCAAGACAGGAACACTGAAGCTTTCTTT.

The chain has TRBV27 and TRBJ1-2; no reliable D call. The CDR3 length is 12 residues. V lost 5 bases to trimming and J lost 4 bases, with 8 bases between them. Germline CDR1 reads MNHEY; CDR2 reads SMNVEV (reference sequence). The CDR3 DNA sequence: TGTGCCAGCAGTCCAGGAACCTATGGCTACACCTTC. It is translated as CASSPGTYGYTF.

This clone was recorded once. The chain uses TRBV7-2 and TRBJ1-6; D perhaps matches TRBD1 (6 bases). Germline CDR1 and CDR2: SGHTA and FQGNSA. This CDR3 region has 13 residues. V was trimmed by 5 bases and J by 12 bases, leaving 14 bases between them. The CDR3 region has the DNA TGTGCCAGCAGCGTACAGGGTCTGGAACCCCTCCACTTT. Protein sequence: CASSVQGLEPLHF.

CDR3 DNA sequence: TGCAGCGTTGAAACGACAGGGCCGAACACTGAAGCTTTCTTT. As protein: CSVETTGPNTEAFF. The J gene is TRBJ1-1, the V gene TRBV29-1, with 7 nucleotides matching TRBD1. CDR1 is SQVTM, CDR2 ANQGSEA, per germline. V gave up 2 bases and J gave up 1 base; unmatched junction bases: 4. CDR3 length: 14 amino acids.

V is TRBV7-2 and J is TRBJ1-2, with TRBD1 identical over 9 bases. V trimming: 6 bases; J trimming: 6 bases; junction bases outside the gene matches: 11. CDR3 length: 15 amino acids. Germline CDR1 and CDR2: SGHTA and FQGNSA. The chain's CDR3 is CASRPPSGQGDGYTF. Written as DNA, the CDR3 is TGTGCCAGCAGGCCTCCTTCGGGACAGGGAGATGGCTACACCTTC.

J is TRBJ2-4 and V is TRBV5-1; the D gene is possibly TRBD2 (5 bases). The germline CDR1 and CDR2 sequences are SGHRS and YFSETQ. This CDR3 contains 14 residues. V was shortened by 0 bases and J by 9 bases, with 13 bases between the two germline ends. CDR3 DNA sequence: TGCGCCAGCAGCTTGGTGCCCTCTGGAGGCATTCAGTACTTC. Translation gives CASSLVPSGGIQYF. The whole variable domain, filled in from reference TRBV5-1 and TRBJ2-4, reads KAGVTQTPRYLIKTRGQQVTLSCSPISGHRSVSWYQQTPGQGLQFLFEYFSETQRNKGNFPGRFSGRQFSNSRSEMNVSTLELGDSALYLCASSLVPSGGIQYFGAGTRLSVL.

The rearrangement links TRBV5-1 to TRBJ2-5; possibly TRBD2 for D (6 bases). Germline V lookup: CDR1 SGHRS, CDR2 YFSETQ. Trimming took 1 base from V and 5 from J, leaving 12 bases between them. The CDR3 consists of 14 residues. The CDR3 DNA reads as TGCGCCAGCAGCTTGACCAGGGCGGGGGAGACCCAGTACTTC. Protein: CASSLTRAGETQYF.

The V call is TRBV6-2 or TRBV6-3, the J call TRBJ1-1; 7 nucleotides agree with TRBD1. V gave up 5 bases and J gave up 4 bases; unmatched junction bases: 4. CDR3 length: 13 amino acids. In germline, CDR1 is MNHEY, CDR2 SVGEGT. The CDR3 sequence: CASSTYRGTEAFF. The CDR3 DNA follows: TGTGCCAGCAGTACGTACAGGGGCACTGAAGCTTTCTTT.

The chain couples TRBV4-1 to TRBJ1-5; D is uncertain. V was pared by 0 bases and J by 5 bases, with 11 bases between. The germline V gene encodes CDR1 MGHRA and CDR2 YSYEKL. CDR3 length equals 15 residues. CDR3 loop: CASSQEFPADQPQHF. In DNA form, the CDR3 reads TGCGCCAGCAGCCAAGAGTTCCCGGCGGATCAGCCCCAGCATTTT.

This clone was detected a few times. CDR3 in DNA: TGTGCCAGCAGTTTGACAGCGATATCCTCTGGGGCCAACGTCCTGACTTTC. Its protein is CASSLTAISSGANVLTF. The chain joins TRBV6-4 to TRBJ2-6; D might be TRBD1 (5 bases). CDR1 is MRHNA and CDR2 is SNTAGT in the germline V gene. The CDR3 runs 17 residues. Between the trimmed V and J ends, which lost 5 bases and 0 bases, there was a span of 14 bases.

The gene calls are TRBV5-1 and TRBJ2-5; D might be TRBD2 (5 bases). Deletions cut 0 bases from V and 0 bases from J, with 6 bases between. Germline-derived CDR1 and CDR2 are SGHRS and YFSETQ. This CDR3 is built from 14 residues. The CDR3 region has the DNA TGCGCCAGCAGCTTGGTCGGGGACCAAGAGACCCAGTACTTC. Translated: CASSLVGDQETQYF.

The V gene is TRBV5-1, the J gene TRBJ2-7; TRBD2 agrees at 9 bases. Germline V gene data show CDR1 as SGHRS and CDR2 as YFSETQ. V was clipped by 4 bases and J by 2 bases; unmatched bases: 25. This CDR3 spans 21 amino acids. CDR3 bases: TGCGCCAGCAGCAAGTCCATACAAGGACTAGCGTCTCGAAGAGACGCCTACGAGCAGTACTTC. It codes for CASSKSIQGLASRRDAYEQYF.

The rearrangement joins TRBV7-3 to TRBJ2-5, with 10 nucleotides matching TRBD2. The CDR3 totals 16 residues. Looked up from germline, CDR1 is SGHTA and CDR2 is FQGTGA. V trimming: 0 bases; J trimming: 1 base; junction bases outside the gene matches: 2. The CDR3 reads CASSLTSSGGQETQYF. In DNA form, the CDR3 reads TGTGCCAGCAGCTTAACGTCTAGCGGGGGCCAAGAGACCCAGTACTTC.

This clone is medium-sized. V usage is TRBV14 and J usage is TRBJ2-7; TRBD2 is a possible D gene (5 bases). Germline V gene sequence: CDR1 SGHDN, CDR2 FVKESK. Trimming took 0 bases from V and 1 from J, leaving 22 bases between them. This CDR3 spans 19 amino acids. CDR3 sequence reads: CASSQEHLAEAVFSYEQYF. CDR3 nucleotides: TGTGCCAGCAGCCAAGAGCATCTTGCAGAAGCGGTTTTTTCCTACGAGCAGTACTTC.